This T cell receptor beta chain was documented in a study of immune evolution from preneoplasia to lung adenocarcinoma. Study results and caveats: Later-stage lesions appeared to have more T cells, more diversity, less clonality. Highest clonality occurred in KRAS-mutant, not EGFR-mutant or double wild-type, nodules.

CDR3 length: 20 amino acids. Germline CDR1 and CDR2: LNHDA and SQIVND (reference sequence). Germline trimming cut 2 bases from V and 2 bases from J; bases unmatched to any gene: 17. Some clones are missing from TCRdb's copy, which holds only in-frame ones; the method was immunoSEQ multiplex PCR. Of about 9,500 clones in the sample, roughly 90% were seen once. Notes on this clone: What it binds is not known.

Premalignant or tumor cells were enriched by macro-dissection after pathologic assessment. This TCR came from an older person with invasive lung adenocarcinoma. The specimen was FFPE invasive lung adenocarcinoma tissue. The chain employs TRBV19 and TRBJ2-5, with TRBD2 identical over 10 bases. CDR3 residues: CASSISIGGGLAGEQETQYF. The CDR3 DNA reads TGTGCCAGTAGTATATCGATCGGTGGAGGGCTAGCGGGAGAACAAGAGACCCAGTACTTC. The variable domain in full, completed from reference TRBV19 and TRBJ2-5, reads DGGITQSPKYLFRKEGQNVTLSCEQNLNHDAMYWYRQDPGQGLRLIYYSQIVNDFQKGDIAEGYSVSREKKESFPLTVTSAQKNPTAFYLCASSISIGGGLAGEQETQYFGPGTRLLVL.